The next 18 T cell receptor beta chains were all read from a single sample in a study of T cells expressing NK-cell markers. TCRdb derives one entry per CDR3 protein from the 5' RACE reads, leaving out DNA. Its table records roughly 420,000 distinct CDR3 sequences. Sequenced input: blood T cells: a sorted CD56 or NKG2C T cell subset, CD4+ or CD8+ T cells, or bulk PBMC T cells (not recorded which). The receptor source for this set is a woman aged 18 to 75 in good health.

This sequence joins TRBV28 and TRBJ1-2. The germline V gene encodes CDR1 MDHEN and CDR2 SYDVKM. The CDR3 extends over 13 amino acids. CDR3 protein: CASSLWTNYGYTF.

J is TRBJ1-3 and V is TRBV18; TCRdb picks TRBD1, but there is no DNA to check that call. The CDR3 is made up of 17 amino acids. Germline assignment: CDR1 KGHSH and CDR2 LQKENI. The CDR3 sequence: CASSPRLTGDGGNTIYF.

The V call is TRBV27, the J call TRBJ2-7; the D call from TCRdb, TRBD1, cannot be confirmed without DNA. Germline V gene lookup returns CDR1 MNHEY and CDR2 SMNVEV (reference sequence). This CDR3 spans 14 amino acids. The CDR3 spells CASSWAGVPYEQYF.

The chain uses TRBV10-3 and TRBJ2-1; TCRdb returns TRBD2, unconfirmable since there is no DNA. CDR1 and CDR2 from the germline V gene are ENHRY and SYGVKD. The CDR3 totals 14 residues. CDR3: CAISVALSYNEQFF.

The genes are TRBV5-1 and TRBJ2-1. Germline CDR1 and CDR2: SGHRS and YFSETQ. The CDR3 spans 15 residues. CDR3 loop: CASSLEGSSYNEQFF.

The gene calls are TRBV29-1 and TRBJ2-4; TCRdb designates TRBD1, a call that cannot be tested without DNA. This CDR3 is 16 amino acids long. Looked up from germline, CDR1 is SQVTM and CDR2 is ANQGSEA. The CDR3 sequence is CSARAVGSWGKNIQYF. Filled out from reference TRBV29-1 and TRBJ2-4, the complete variable domain reads SAVISQKPSRDICQRGTSLTIQCQVDSQVTMMFWYRQQPGQSLTLIATANQGSEATYESGFVIDKFPISRPNLTFSTLTVSNMSPEDSSIYLCSARAVGSWGKNIQYFGAGTRLSVL.

The chain recombines TRBV20-1 with TRBJ2-1; TCRdb outputs TRBD2, but without DNA this stays unchecked. In germline, CDR1 is DFQATT, CDR2 SNEGSKA (reference sequence). The CDR3 is 13 residues long. CDR3 in amino acids: CSAKKWTYNEQFF.

The rearrangement links TRBV7-9 to TRBJ2-1; TCRdb gives TRBD2 as the D gene, but with no DNA this cannot be confirmed. This CDR3 is 13 amino acids long. CDR1 and CDR2 from the germline V gene are SEHNR and FQNEAQ (reference sequence). The CDR3 region is CASSPWAQNEQFF.

The J gene is TRBJ2-4, the V gene TRBV20-1; checking the TCRdb D call of TRBD1 is not possible without DNA. This CDR3 comprises 14 residues. Germline assignment: CDR1 DFQATT and CDR2 SNEGSKA (reference sequence). The CDR3 loop reads CSASRGQAKNIQYF.

The rearrangement links TRBV12-3 or TRBV12-4 to TRBJ2-5; TCRdb indicates TRBD1, and absent DNA this call remains unverified. This CDR3 region has 14 residues. CDR3 residues: CASSYRDYQETQYF.

J is TRBJ1-3 and V is TRBV12-3 or TRBV12-4; the D gene TCRdb calls, TRBD1, cannot be checked with no DNA. This CDR3 region has 18 residues. The CDR3 region is CASSWGQGLLPSGNTIYF.

The gene calls are TRBV11-2 and TRBJ1-1. Germline V lookup: CDR1 SGHAT, CDR2 FQNNGV. This CDR3 comprises 13 residues. This chain's CDR3 is CASSLRVESEAFF. Full variable domain (missing parts from reference TRBV11-2 and TRBJ1-1): EAGVAQSPRYKIIEKRQSVAFWCNPISGHATLYWYQQILGQGPKLLIQFQNNGVVDDSQLPKDRFSAERLKGVDSTLKIQPAKLEDSAVYLCASSLRVESEAFFGQGTRLTVV.

V is TRBV7-2 and J is TRBJ2-4; TCRdb picks TRBD1, but there is no DNA to check that call. The CDR3 is 13 residues long. Germline V gene lookup returns CDR1 SGHTA and CDR2 FQGNSA. The CDR3 here is CASRGVSENIQYF.

The chain combines TRBV14 with TRBJ2-7. Per germline, CDR1 SGHDN and CDR2 FVKESK. The CDR3 covers 13 residues. CDR3 loop: CASSQDGVLIGDF.

CDR3 region: CASSLGPTPQFF. The V gene is TRBV5-4, the J gene TRBJ2-1; as DNA is missing, the TRBD2 call by TCRdb cannot be tested. Germline lookup yields CDR1 SGHNT and CDR2 YYREEE (reference sequence). This CDR3 region has 12 residues.

The gene calls are TRBV6-5 and TRBJ1-2; TCRdb reports TRBD1, a call that lacks DNA to check it against. The length of the CDR3 is 14 residues. Germline V gene lookup returns CDR1 MNHEY and CDR2 SVGAGI. CDR3 loop: CASSYWREGDGYTF.

The chain is built from TRBV23-1 and TRBJ1-5. TRBV23-1 is treated as an ORF (open reading frame) with a function not yet certain. The CDR3 covers 15 residues. The CDR3 loop reads CASSQFGLAARPQHF.

The CDR3 spells CATQRREALQPQHF. V is TRBV6-1 and J is TRBJ1-5. From germline, CDR1 is MNHNS and CDR2 SASEGT. This CDR3 has 14 residues.